This T cell receptor beta chain was captured by sequencing in a study of radiation and T cells in renal cell carcinoma. Trimming removed 0 bases from V and 0 bases from J, with 4 bases in between. Germline CDR1 is LGHNA and CDR2 is YSLEER. The CDR3 has 14 amino acids. Sequencing used immunoSEQ multiplex PCR; TCRdb keeps in-frame clones, though not all of them. In the table there are 60,000 to 80,000 clones, more than 75% of which are singletons. Time point in this sample: blood 2 weeks post-SBRT. Treatment denoted: 15 Gy SBRT to primary tumor, nephrectomy 4 weeks later. The material was blood, obtained from a patient whose treatment included radiotherapy and nephrectomy. The TCR originated in a man aged 55 to 70 with renal cell carcinoma. The V gene is TRBV4-3, the J gene TRBJ2-3; D gene unclear. The DNA of the CDR3 is TGCGCCAGCAGCCAAGAAATCAGCACAGATACGCAGTATTTT. Its translation: CASSQEISTDTQYF.